A single sample is the source of the 14 T cell receptor beta chains below, sequenced in a study of blood T cell repertoires in COVID-19. Using immunoSEQ multiplex PCR, the repertoire was profiled, and TCRdb retains in-frame clones only, with some absent. In the table there are approximately 160,000 clones, around 87% of which are singletons. Sample: peripheral blood. The receptors here all came from a man aged 60 to 75 with COVID-19, enrolled during active disease.

A few counts support this clone. The chain links TRBV15 to TRBJ1-2; D ambiguous. Between the trimmed V and J ends, which lost 0 bases and 5 bases, there was a span of 10 bases. There are 14 residues in the CDR3. Germline CDR1 is LNHNV and CDR2 is YYDKDF (reference sequence). CDR3 loop: CATSRDGVDYGYTF. CDR3 DNA: TGTGCCACCAGCAGAGACGGGGTCGATTATGGCTACACCTTC. Based on the CDR3 plus reference TRBV15 and TRBJ1-2, the full variable domain is DAMVIQNPRYQVTQFGKPVTLSCSQTLNHNVMYWYQQKSSQAPKLLFHYYDKDFNNEADTPDNFQSRRPNTSFCFLDIRSPGLGDTAMYLCATSRDGVDYGYTFGSGTRLTVV.

This chain joins TRBV5-1 and TRBJ1-1, with D hard to call. The CDR3 has 13 residues. CDR1 is SGHRS, CDR2 YFSETQ, per germline. Deletions cut 2 bases from V and 1 base from J, with 6 bases between. CDR3 in amino acids: CASSLRGNTEAFF. As DNA, the CDR3 is TGCGCCAGCAGCTTACGGGGGAACACTGAAGCTTTCTTT.

The V and J genes are TRBV19 and TRBJ1-5; TRBD1 might be the D (5 bases). There are 16 residues in the CDR3. The V end was cut by 3 bases, the J end by 6 bases, with 18 bases between. Germline CDR1 and CDR2: LNHDA and SQIVND (reference sequence). The CDR3 coding sequence is TGTGCCAGTAGTATCGGGGGGGGTCCCGGTGTTCAGCCCCAGCATTTT. Protein product: CASSIGGGPGVQPQHF.

The CDR3 coding sequence is TGTGCCAGCAGCCCCACGGGGAGCTCCTACAATGAGCAGTTCTTC. As protein: CASSPTGSSYNEQFF. The chain employs TRBV9 and TRBJ2-1, with D tentatively TRBD2 (5 bases). V shed 4 bases and J shed 0 bases, with 11 bases lying between them. Germline V gene lookup returns CDR1 SGDLS and CDR2 YYNGEE. The CDR3 covers 15 residues.

V is TRBV15 and J is TRBJ1-5; no firm D call. The germline V and J ends were trimmed by 6 bases and 0 bases, with 6 bases remaining between them. CDR1 is LNHNV, CDR2 YYDKDF, per germline (reference sequence). The CDR3 extends over 13 amino acids. The CDR3 protein is CATSLRSNQPQHF. CDR3 bases: TGTGCCACCAGTCTGCGTAGCAATCAGCCCCAGCATTTT.

This chain joins TRBV19 and TRBJ2-1, with D hard to call. Trimming cost V 1 base and J 14 bases, with 21 bases left between them. This CDR3 spans 15 amino acids. The germline V gene has CDR1 LNHDA and CDR2 SQIVND (reference sequence). The CDR3 DNA reads as TGTGCCAGTAGTATAGGTGTCTTTGGCGGCAATCGCGAGTTCTTC. This sequence encodes CASSIGVFGGNREFF.

The CDR3, as DNA: TGTGCCAGCAGCCAAGGTAAGCGGGGGTTATCCTACGAGCAGTACTTC. Its translation is CASSQGKRGLSYEQYF. V gene TRBV3-1 (or the pseudogene TRBV3-2) combines with J gene TRBJ2-7; 8 nucleotides match TRBD2. The germline V gene has CDR1 LGHDT and CDR2 YNNKEL (reference sequence). The CDR3 sequence is 16 residues long. V lost 1 base and J lost 1; bases outside the gene matches: 6.

This chain joins TRBV6-5 and TRBJ2-5; D possibly corresponds to TRBD2 (6 bases). Germline V gene sequence: CDR1 MNHEY, CDR2 SVGAGI. Deletions cut 5 bases from V and 8 bases from J, with 15 bases between. The CDR3 runs 13 residues. CDR3 sequence: CASSRDRGNTQYF. For the CDR3, the DNA is TGTGCCAGCAGTAGGGATCGGGGGAACACCCAGTACTTC.

The gene calls are TRBV25-1 and TRBJ2-2; 11 nucleotides line up with TRBD1. Germline lookup yields CDR1 MGHDK and CDR2 SYGVNS. With 6 bases clipped from V and 4 bases from J, the junction kept 4 bases outside the gene matches. The CDR3 consists of 15 residues. CDR3 region: CASSRTGGSTGELFF. As DNA, the CDR3 is TGTGCCAGCAGCAGGACAGGGGGCTCCACCGGGGAGCTGTTTTTT.

The chain carries TRBV6-6 and TRBJ1-5, with 7 bases aligning to TRBD1. The CDR3 contains 15 residues. Looked up from germline, CDR1 is MNHNY and CDR2 is SVGAGI (reference sequence). The junction had 8 bases not matched to a gene; V was cut back by 6 bases and J by 3 bases. This chain's CDR3 is CASRSTGTDNQPQHF. CDR3 DNA: TGTGCCAGCAGGTCGACAGGGACTGACAATCAGCCCCAGCATTTT.

The chain has TRBV25-1 and TRBJ2-5; 7 bases line up with TRBD1. J lost 4 bases, V lost 4 bases, and 12 bases had no gene match. The length of the CDR3 is 16 residues. In germline, CDR1 is MGHDK, CDR2 SYGVNS. The CDR3 loop reads CASSGLTGNRVETQYF. The CDR3 DNA reads TGTGCCAGCAGTGGACTGACAGGGAACCGTGTAGAGACCCAGTACTTC.

This chain links TRBV18 with TRBJ1-1; the D gene is possibly TRBD1 (6 bases). The CDR3 runs to 16 residues. The V gene lost 4 bases and the J gene lost 1 base, with 16 bases spanning the gap. In germline, CDR1 is KGHSH, CDR2 LQKENI. DNA for the CDR3: TGTGCCAGCTCACTGGATTTACGGGGACAGAACACTGAAGCTTTCTTT. It yields the protein CASSLDLRGQNTEAFF.

This chain joins TRBV13 and TRBJ2-2, with 8 bases that match TRBD2. Per the germline V gene, CDR1 is PRHDT and CDR2 is FYEKMQ (reference sequence). The CDR3 sequence is 15 residues long. The junction had 4 bases not matched to a gene; V was cut back by 6 bases and J by 1 base. The CDR3 DNA sequence: TGTGCCAGCAGGTCACTAGCGGTGAACACCGGGGAGCTGTTTTTT. It translates to CASRSLAVNTGELFF.

This clone was recorded only once. This rearrangement joins TRBV11-3 to TRBJ2-1, with 11 bases lining up with TRBD2. The germline gives CDR1 SGHNT, CDR2 YENEEA. J gave up 10 bases and V 6 bases, and 5 bases lay outside the gene matches. The CDR3 extends over 13 amino acids. The DNA of the CDR3 is TGTGCCAGCAGACTAGCGGGAGTTCGGGAGCAGTTCTTC. Protein: CASRLAGVREQFF.